This T cell receptor (beta chain) is drawn from a study of molecular identifiers for immune sequencing clone quantification. Bulk TCR library preparation followed previously described methods with listed TCR primers. MiXCR was run by TCRdb on the PCR reads, yielding one entry per CDR3 protein. The sample has 400,000 to 600,000 distinct CDR3 sequences, roughly 23% seen once; the top ten hold around 0.84%. Ten or more counts support this clonotype. Naive CD8 libraries came from around 18,000 to 910,000 sorted cells with 10%, 30% or 50% RNA. Sequencing was performed on naive CD8+ T cells from blood, with Jurkat cell RNA spiked in. The subset: FACS-sorted CD8+CD4-CCR7+CD45RA+ naive T cells. The receptor was isolated from a human donor in good health. Some libraries in this study had Jurkat cell RNA spiked in.

The CDR3 reads CAIGTGRTYEQYF. CDR3 nucleotides: TGTGCCATCGGGACAGGGCGAACCTACGAGCAGTACTTC. The chain combines TRBV10-3 with TRBJ2-7, with 9 bases that match TRBD1. V shed 8 bases and J 2 bases; nucleotides not matched to a gene: 4. This CDR3 region has 13 residues. Germline CDR1 ENHRY, CDR2 SYGVKD.